A single sample is the source of the 25 T cell receptor beta chains below, sequenced in a study of cytomegalovirus exposure and HLA in healthy donors. Here immunoSEQ multiplex PCR was the method, and the copy in TCRdb shows in-frame clones only, minus some. Here the sample spans some 120,000 clones, around nine tenths being singletons. Input material: PBMCs. These receptors originate from a woman between 18 and 30 years old in good health and CMV-seronegative.

The chain recombines TRBV19 with TRBJ1-6, with 8 bases that match TRBD1. The CDR3 length is 16 residues. Per the germline V gene, CDR1 is LNHDA and CDR2 is SQIVND (reference sequence). V was clipped by 7 bases and J by 0 bases; unmatched bases: 5. The CDR3 reads CASKTGEGSYNSPLHF. CDR3 nucleotide sequence: TGTGCCAGTAAGACAGGGGAAGGCTCCTATAATTCACCCCTCCACTTT.

The chain uses TRBV6-6 and TRBJ2-7; 8 nucleotides line up with TRBD1. The CDR3 runs to 14 residues. V trimming: 1 base; J trimming: 2 bases; junction bases outside the gene matches: 1. The germline V gene has CDR1 MNHNY and CDR2 SVGAGI (reference sequence). CDR3: CASSYLGQAYEQYF. DNA for the CDR3: TGTGCCAGCAGTTACTTGGGACAGGCCTACGAGCAGTACTTC.

This chain links TRBV7-2 with TRBJ2-5; 10 bases fit TRBD2. V gave up 3 bases and J gave up 3 bases; unmatched junction bases: 7. Germline CDR1 is SGHTA and CDR2 is FQGNSA. The CDR3 covers 16 residues. The CDR3 region is CASSLGGLAVKETQYF. The CDR3 bases are TGTGCCAGCAGCTTGGGAGGACTAGCGGTAAAAGAGACCCAGTACTTC.

In this sample, this clone turned up once. The V and J genes are TRBV7-3 and TRBJ2-1, with 8 bases that match TRBD1. The length of the CDR3 is 18 residues. From germline, CDR1 is SGHTA and CDR2 FQGTGA. With 5 bases clipped from V and 5 bases from J, the junction kept 17 bases outside the gene matches. The CDR3 is CASSPGQANRWPHNEQFF. The CDR3 region has the DNA TGTGCCAGCAGCCCGGGACAGGCTAATCGTTGGCCGCACAATGAGCAGTTCTTC.

The V and J genes are TRBV7-2 and TRBJ2-5; D is possibly TRBD1 (5 bases). The CDR3 totals 13 residues. Between the trimmed V and J ends, which lost 4 bases and 2 bases, there was a span of 8 bases. The germline CDR1 and CDR2 sequences are SGHTA and FQGNSA. The chain's CDR3 is CASSYRTQETQYF. The CDR3 nucleotides are TGTGCCAGCAGCTACCGGACACAAGAGACCCAGTACTTC.

The rearrangement links TRBV5-1 to TRBJ1-1; 7 nucleotides agree with TRBD1. The V and J ends lost 3 bases and 6 bases, in that order; junction bases with no gene match: 14. Germline V CDR1 and CDR2: SGHRS, YFSETQ. The CDR3 has 16 amino acids. CDR3 sequence: CASSSNTQGVGAEAFF. In DNA form, the CDR3 reads TGCGCCAGCAGCTCAAATACCCAGGGGGTAGGGGCTGAAGCTTTCTTT.

V gene TRBV11-3 combines with J gene TRBJ2-1; TRBD2 matches at 11 bases. The CDR3 is made up of 16 amino acids. The junction had 11 bases not matched to a gene; V was cut back by 4 bases and J by 9 bases. In germline, CDR1 is SGHNT, CDR2 YENEEA. The chain's CDR3 is CASSSPYVAGGGEQFF. Written as DNA, the CDR3 is TGTGCCAGCAGCTCCCCCTATGTAGCGGGAGGGGGTGAGCAGTTCTTC.

The CDR3 spells CASSIDGNRGYEQYF. The DNA of the CDR3 is TGTGCCAGTAGTATAGATGGAAACAGGGGTTACGAGCAGTACTTC. V gene TRBV19 combines with J gene TRBJ2-7; 7 bases line up with TRBD1. The CDR3 covers 15 residues. The V segment lost 0 bases and the J segment 4 bases; nucleotides outside the gene matches: 6. The germline CDR1 and CDR2 sequences are LNHDA and SQIVND (reference sequence).

The V call is TRBV5-4, the J call TRBJ2-3; 7 positions agree with TRBD2. The CDR3 runs to 15 residues. After removal of 1 base from V and 1 base from J, the junction contained 3 bases not matched to a gene. Germline V gives CDR1 SGHNT, CDR2 YYREEE (reference sequence). For the CDR3, the DNA is TGTGCCAGCAGCTTGTTAGCGGGTGGCACAGATACGCAGTATTTT. Translated: CASSLLAGGTDTQYF.

The V and J genes are TRBV2 and TRBJ2-1; 7 positions match TRBD1. Germline values: CDR1 SNHLY, CDR2 FYNNEI. The CDR3 totals 15 residues. The junction had 5 bases not matched to a gene; V was cut back by 3 bases and J by 3 bases. CDR3 nucleotide sequence: TGTGCCAGCAGTGAGCGGACAGGCGTCTACAATGAGCAGTTCTTC. Residues: CASSERTGVYNEQFF. The whole variable domain, filled in from reference TRBV2 and TRBJ2-1, reads EPEVTQTPSHQVTQMGQEVILRCVPISNHLYFYWYRQILGQKVEFLVSFYNNEISEKSEIFDDQFSVERPDGSNFTLKIRSTKLEDSAMYFCASSERTGVYNEQFFGPGTRLTVL.

This chain joins TRBV12-1 and TRBJ2-7; TRBD2 is the table's D call and was not checked against the DNA. TRBV12-1 is a pseudogene. The CDR3 contains 12 residues. The CDR3 here is CASSFCGKRRYF. CDR3 nucleotides: TGTGCCAGCAGCTTCTGCGGGAAACGCCGGTACTTC.

V and J are TRBV5-6 and TRBJ2-1, with 12 bases identical to TRBD2. The germline V gene has CDR1 SGHDT and CDR2 YYEEEE. This CDR3 comprises 19 residues. With 2 bases clipped from V and 9 bases from J, the junction kept 18 bases outside the gene matches. CDR3 nucleotide sequence: TGTGCCAGCAGCTTTAGAGCAACGGGACTAGCGGGTTCATTGGGTGAGCAGTTCTTC. Protein product: CASSFRATGLAGSLGEQFF.

The V gene is TRBV4-3, the J gene TRBJ1-3, with D uncertain. The germline CDR1 and CDR2 sequences are LGHNA and YSLEER. This CDR3 spans 14 amino acids. With 0 bases removed from V and 8 bases from J, the gap between germline ends came to 11 bases. CDR3 region: CASSQDLSGDTIYF. The CDR3 DNA sequence: TGCGCCAGCAGCCAAGATTTGAGCGGTGACACCATATATTTT.

CDR3 region: CASSPRDRGYEQYF. The CDR3 nucleotides read TGTGCCAGCAGCCCCCGGGACAGGGGCTACGAGCAGTACTTC. This sequence joins TRBV9 and TRBJ2-7; 10 bases line up with TRBD1. The CDR3 contains 14 residues. Germline CDR1 SGDLS, CDR2 YYNGEE. Germline trimming cut 4 bases from V and 3 bases from J; bases unmatched to any gene: 4.

The gene calls are TRBV4-2 and TRBJ2-3; 10 bases are a match to TRBD2. Germline trimming cut 1 base from V and 2 bases from J; bases unmatched to any gene: 6. The V gene's germline CDR1 is LGHNA and CDR2 YNFKEQ. The CDR3 has 17 amino acids. The CDR3 nucleotides are TGTGCCAGCAGCCAAGGACTAGCGGGTATAAACACAGATACGCAGTATTTT. This encodes CASSQGLAGINTDTQYF.

V and J are TRBV28 and TRBJ1-1, with a weak D call TRBD1 (5 bases). The germline V gene has CDR1 MDHEN and CDR2 SYDVKM. The CDR3 consists of 17 residues. V was trimmed by 7 bases and J by 1 base, leaving 22 bases between them. DNA for the CDR3: TGTGCCAGCACCCGGGATGCGGGGGACTTATGGAACACTGAAGCTTTCTTT. Its translation: CASTRDAGDLWNTEAFF.

The chain couples TRBV18 to TRBJ1-2; 7 bases map to TRBD1. The germline V gene encodes CDR1 KGHSH and CDR2 LQKENI. J gave up 1 base and V 2 bases, and 1 base lay outside the gene matches. This CDR3 has 14 amino acids. CDR3 sequence (DNA): TGTGCCAGCTCACCAGACAGGGTTAACTATGGCTACACCTTC. Its protein is CASSPDRVNYGYTF.

This rearrangement joins TRBV5-1 to TRBJ2-1; unclear D gene. The CDR3 consists of 17 residues. V was trimmed by 2 bases and J by 2 bases, leaving 17 bases between them. Germline V gives CDR1 SGHRS, CDR2 YFSETQ. The CDR3 DNA reads as TGCGCCAGCAGCTTCGGAGTTCAGAACGCGCCCTACAATGAGCAGTTCTTC. It translates to CASSFGVQNAPYNEQFF.

This clone appeared once. The chain couples TRBV6-1 to TRBJ1-1; 8 positions agree with TRBD1. The CDR3 length is 15 residues. CDR1 is MNHNS, CDR2 SASEGT, per germline. Trimming removed 4 bases from V and 5 bases from J; junction bases left unmatched: 9. The CDR3 here is CASSGWTGSRTEAFF. In DNA, the CDR3 is TGTGCCAGCAGTGGCTGGACAGGGAGTCGAACTGAAGCTTTCTTT.

This clone was seen a handful of times. Other DNA sequences in the same sample also yield this CDR3. The V gene is TRBV9, the J gene TRBJ2-3, with 10 bases aligning to TRBD2. This CDR3 is 16 amino acids long. V was clipped by 2 bases and J by 6 bases; unmatched bases: 9. Germline loops: CDR1 SGDLS, CDR2 YYNGEE. Here the CDR3 DNA reads TGTGCCAGCAGCGTTGCAGCGGGGGGGCTGGGGGATACGCAGTATTTT. Translation gives CASSVAAGGLGDTQYF.

This sequence joins TRBV7-6 and TRBJ2-1; 10 bases align to TRBD2. Germline-derived CDR1 and CDR2 are SGHVS and FNYEAQ. This CDR3 spans 18 amino acids. V was clipped by 5 bases and J by 4 bases; unmatched bases: 14. The CDR3 bases are TGTGCCAGCAGCAAAAGTCTAGCGGGAGAATCAGCGTACAATGAGCAGTTCTTC. It translates to CASSKSLAGESAYNEQFF.

This chain joins TRBV2 and TRBJ1-1; D gene uncertain. Germline assignment: CDR1 SNHLY and CDR2 FYNNEI. V lost 3 bases, J lost 1 base, and 3 bases lay in between. The CDR3 is made up of 12 amino acids. The CDR3 reads CASSDQNTEAFF. The CDR3 region has the DNA TGTGCCAGCAGTGACCAGAACACTGAAGCTTTCTTT.

The rearrangement links TRBV11-3 to TRBJ2-3; D not certain. Germline V gene data show CDR1 as SGHNT and CDR2 as YENEEA. The CDR3 runs to 12 residues. V gave up 4 bases and J gave up 4 bases, with 6 bases separating them. This CDR3 is CASSSLADTQYF. CDR3 sequence (DNA): TGTGCCAGCAGCTCCCTAGCAGATACGCAGTATTTT.

This sequence joins TRBV5-4 and TRBJ1-2; 8 bases agree with TRBD1. The CDR3 is made up of 16 amino acids. V was pared by 2 bases and J by 6 bases, with 12 bases of the junction left unmatched. CDR1 is SGHNT and CDR2 is YYREEE in the germline V gene (reference sequence). CDR3 loop: CASSFRGVRGLNGYTF. DNA of the CDR3: TGTGCCAGCAGCTTTCGCGGCGTCAGGGGGCTTAATGGCTACACCTTC.

This clone was seen just once. This sequence joins TRBV6-6 and TRBJ1-1, with 10 positions matching TRBD1. CDR3 size: 15 residues. Germline V gives CDR1 MNHNY, CDR2 SVGAGI (reference sequence). Trimming took 3 bases from V and 5 from J; bases not matched to a gene: 6. The CDR3 coding sequence is TGTGCCAGCAGTTATTCTGGGACAGGGGTGACTGAAGCTTTCTTT. Residues: CASSYSGTGVTEAFF.